These 7 T cell receptor beta chains originate from one sample sequenced in a study of cytomegalovirus exposure and HLA in healthy donors. This PCR relied on a set of 60 Vbeta primers and 13 Jbeta primers. Clones were sequenced by immunoSEQ multiplex PCR, and TCRdb holds only the in-frame ones, with some missing. The sample contains 130,000 or so clones, around 78% of which appear only once. The sample taken for sequencing was PBMCs. The receptors originated from a woman in her late teens or twenties in good health and CMV-seronegative.

This rearrangement joins TRBV5-1 to TRBJ2-7; possibly TRBD1 for D (5 bases). The V and J ends lost 4 bases and 2 bases respectively, with 22 bases between them. This CDR3 spans 17 amino acids. The germline CDR1 and CDR2 sequences are SGHRS and YFSETQ. Here the CDR3 reads CASSRGEQALSAYEQYF. CDR3 sequence (DNA): TGCGCCAGCAGCCGAGGCGAACAGGCCCTCTCAGCCTACGAGCAGTACTTC.

Regarding this clone: One junction end does not reproduce the germline sequence, and a read error may be involved. The chain couples TRBV5-1 to TRBJ1-2, with 8 positions matching TRBD1. This CDR3 contains 17 residues. In germline, CDR1 is SGHRS, CDR2 YFSETQ. The DNA for the CDR3 is TGCGTCAGCAGCGAATACGGGACAGGTCACGGGGGCTATGGCTACACCTTC. Amino acids: CVSSEYGTGHGGYGYTF.

The J gene is TRBJ1-1, the V gene TRBV7-9; perhaps TRBD1 as D (6 bases). This CDR3 has 15 residues. Trimming left V 6 bases short and J 6 bases short, with 20 bases between. Germline lookup yields CDR1 SEHNR and CDR2 FQNEAQ (reference sequence). The chain's CDR3 is CASSQEGVLGAEAFF. CDR3 bases: TGTGCCAGCAGTCAAGAGGGGGTATTAGGCGCTGAAGCTTTCTTT.

The rearrangement uses TRBV29-1 and TRBJ1-1, with TRBD1 identical over 7 bases. The CDR3 is 12 residues long. The germline CDR1 and CDR2 sequences are SQVTM and ANQGSEA. V was clipped by 7 bases and J by 4 bases; unmatched bases: 6. The CDR3, as DNA: TGCAGCGGTCAGGGGGTTTTCACTGAAGCTTTCTTT. Protein: CSGQGVFTEAFF. The variable domain in full, with the rest retrieved from reference TRBV29-1 and TRBJ1-1, is SAVISQKPSRDICQRGTSLTIQCQVDSQVTMMFWYRQQPGQSLTLIATANQGSEATYESGFVIDKFPISRPNLTFSTLTVSNMSPEDSSIYLCSGQGVFTEAFFGQGTRLTVV.

CDR3 protein: CASSYGQGTGANVLTF. The CDR3 DNA sequence: TGTGCCAGCAGTTACGGCCAGGGGACCGGGGCCAACGTCCTGACTTTC. The rearrangement links TRBV6-5 to TRBJ2-6; D possibly corresponds to TRBD1 (6 bases). CDR1 is MNHEY and CDR2 is SVGAGI in the germline V gene. The CDR3 is 16 residues long. The V end was cut by 2 bases, the J end by 4 bases, with 12 bases between.

The CDR3 region is CASSPPPGAYEQYF. The CDR3, as DNA: TGTGCCAGCAGTCCGCCCCCGGGGGCCTACGAGCAGTACTTC. The genes are TRBV6-1 and TRBJ2-7, with D possibly matching TRBD2 (6 bases). The CDR3 has 14 residues. CDR1 and CDR2 from the germline V gene are MNHNS and SASEGT. V lost 5 bases, J lost 2 bases, and 13 bases lay in between.

The chain has TRBV5-6 and TRBJ2-1; D is unresolved. The CDR3 consists of 13 residues. Germline V gives CDR1 SGHDT, CDR2 YYEEEE. The V end lost 4 bases, the J end lost 2 bases, and 7 bases lay between the germline ends. The CDR3 DNA reads TGTGCCAGCAGCCGAGACACCTACAATGAGCAGTTCTTC. Translating it yields CASSRDTYNEQFF. Combining the CDR3 with reference TRBV5-6 and TRBJ2-1 gives the whole variable domain DAGVTQSPTHLIKTRGQQVTLRCSPKSGHDTVSWYQQALGQGPQFIFQYYEEEERQRGNFPDRFSGHQFPNYSSELNVNALLLGDSALYLCASSRDTYNEQFFGPGTRLTVL.